Sequencing of this TCR beta chain was carried out in a study of blood T cell repertoires in COVID-19. Study context: Sources were T cells, B-cell-depleted T cells, or PBMCs; the material itself was cDNA or gDNA.

As processed by the authors: From reference gene primer amplification, estimates of nucleated cell counts were derived. Clones were sequenced by immunoSEQ multiplex PCR, and TCRdb holds only the in-frame ones, with some missing. The V and J calls and the clone size are those of that table, but D and trimming were determined from the DNA. The sample carries about 200,000 clones, roughly four fifths recorded once. V shed 5 bases, J shed 3 bases, and the junction held 2 bases outside the gene matches. The length of the CDR3 is 13 residues. Sequencing was carried out using peripheral blood. The chain carries TRBV12-3 or TRBV12-4 and TRBJ2-3, with 7 bases that match TRBD1. This TCR came from a woman in her thirties or forties with acute or convalescent COVID-19. For the CDR3, the DNA is TGTGCCAGCAGTGCGACAGGGACAGATACGCAGTATTTT. Translated, it gives CASSATGTDTQYF.